A selection of T cell receptor beta chains follows, all from one sample in a study of response to subunit inactivated influenza vaccine. TCRdb fed the RT-PCR reads into MiXCR, producing one record per CDR3 protein. The table has roughly 500,000 distinct CDR3 sequences, more than 15% seen once; the top ten hold less than 4%. Sequenced here: CD4+ T cells sorted from PBMCs, sampled less than 30 months after vaccination. These receptors were collected from a man aged 50 to 69 who received an inactivated influenza vaccine. CDR3s leave out the opening cysteine and the closing phenylalanine or tryptophan. A D gene is named only where the DNA matches it firmly.

j_gene: TRBJ1-2
v_gene: TRBV20-1
d_gene: NA
CDR3aa: SANTGNYGYT

j_gene: TRBJ2-2
v_gene: TRBV20-1
d_gene: NA
CDR3aa: SARNREPKTTNTGELF

j_gene: TRBJ2-7
v_gene: TRBV20-1
d_gene: NA
CDR3aa: SARDRDRTSYEQY

j_gene: TRBJ2-5
v_gene: TRBV7-9
d_gene: NA
CDR3aa: ASSIETQY

j_gene: TRBJ2-3
v_gene: TRBV4-1
d_gene: NA
CDR3aa: ASSQDNYLTDTQY

j_gene: TRBJ2-5
v_gene: TRBV7-6
d_gene: NA
CDR3aa: ASSLYGASPQETQY

j_gene: TRBJ2-2
v_gene: TRBV6-1
d_gene: NA
CDR3aa: ASSEGTMNTGELF

j_gene: TRBJ2-7
v_gene: TRBV12-3/TRBV12-4
d_gene: TRBD2
CDR3aa: ATSDSQGLAGHEQY

j_gene: TRBJ1-1
v_gene: TRBV7-2
d_gene: NA
CDR3aa: ASSLHKNTEAF

j_gene: TRBJ2-2
v_gene: TRBV12-3/TRBV12-4
d_gene: TRBD2
CDR3aa: ASRLAGGRSGELF

j_gene: TRBJ2-7
v_gene: TRBV29-1
d_gene: NA
CDR3aa: SVASGYEQY